The clone carrying this T cell receptor beta chain was observed once. The source of the sample is a study of patients and donors after allogeneic stem cell transplantation. MiXCR, applied by TCRdb to the RT-PCR reads, yields one record per CDR3 protein. The sample records some 200,000 distinct CDR3 sequences, 35% to 50% being singletons. This CDR3 comprises 12 residues. Germline loops: CDR1 DFQATT, CDR2 SNEGSKA (reference sequence). The ends lost 5 bases at V and 3 bases at J; junction bases unmatched: 3. The clonotype comes from a human donor who was either an allogeneic HSCT recipient or a stem cell or donor lymphocyte infusion donor (not recorded which). It is not recorded whose cells these are; they may come from a transplant donor. The gene calls are TRBV20-1 and TRBJ2-7, with 8 bases lining up with TRBD2. The material sequenced was blood, either unsorted or a sorted T cell fraction (not recorded which). The DNA for the CDR3 is TGCAGTGCTCCTCTAGCGGGCTACGAGCAGTACTTC. Translated, it gives CSAPLAGYEQYF.